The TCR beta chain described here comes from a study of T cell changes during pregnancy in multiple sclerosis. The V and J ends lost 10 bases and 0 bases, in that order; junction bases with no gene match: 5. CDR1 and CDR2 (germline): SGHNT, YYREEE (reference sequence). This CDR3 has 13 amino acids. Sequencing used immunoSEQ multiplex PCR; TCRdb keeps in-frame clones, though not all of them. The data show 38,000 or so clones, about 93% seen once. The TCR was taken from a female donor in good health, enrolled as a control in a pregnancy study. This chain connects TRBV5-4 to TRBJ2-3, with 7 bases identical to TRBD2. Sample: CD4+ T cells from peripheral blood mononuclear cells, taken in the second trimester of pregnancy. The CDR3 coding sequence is TGTGCCGCCCGGCGGGGGAGCACAGATACGCAGTATTTT. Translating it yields CAARRGSTDTQYF.